This TCR beta chain was sequenced for a study of cytomegalovirus exposure and HLA in healthy donors. Researchers ran the PCR with 60 Vbeta and 13 Jbeta primers. The assay was immunoSEQ multiplex PCR, and TCRdb's table has in-frame clones only and misses some. The table lists over 150,000 clones, around 81% of them singletons, with roughly 2% in the top ten. The CDR3 has 13 amino acids. V lost 4 bases and J lost 9; bases outside the gene matches: 2. Looked up from germline, CDR1 is SGHTA and CDR2 is FQGNSA. This clone was counted once. Donors consisted of healthy bone marrow donors. The clonotype comes from a woman aged 25 to 45 in good health and CMV-seronegative. The sample taken for sequencing was PBMCs. V usage is TRBV7-2 and J usage is TRBJ2-3; TRBD2 aligns across 12 bases. CDR3 DNA: TGTGCCAGCAGCTCGACTAGCGGGAGAACGCAGTATTTT. Its protein is CASSSTSGRTQYF.